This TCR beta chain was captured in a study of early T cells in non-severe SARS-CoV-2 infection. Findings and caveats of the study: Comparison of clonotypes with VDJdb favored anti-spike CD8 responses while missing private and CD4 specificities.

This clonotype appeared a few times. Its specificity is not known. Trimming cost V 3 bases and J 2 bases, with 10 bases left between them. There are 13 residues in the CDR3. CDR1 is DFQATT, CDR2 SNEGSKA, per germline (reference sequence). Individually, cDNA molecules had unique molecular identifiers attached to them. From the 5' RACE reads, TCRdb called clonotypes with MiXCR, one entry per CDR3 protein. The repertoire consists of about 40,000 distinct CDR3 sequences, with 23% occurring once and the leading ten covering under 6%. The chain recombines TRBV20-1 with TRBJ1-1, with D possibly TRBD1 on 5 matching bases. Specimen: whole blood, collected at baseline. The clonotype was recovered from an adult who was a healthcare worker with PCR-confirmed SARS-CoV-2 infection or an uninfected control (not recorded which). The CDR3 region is CSARGGINTEAFF. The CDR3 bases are TGCAGTGCTAGGGGGGGAATTAACACTGAAGCTTTCTTT.